Each of the 7 T cell receptor beta chains below was sequenced from the same sample in a study of patients and donors after allogeneic stem cell transplantation. One entry per CDR3 protein, called by TCRdb with MiXCR from the RT-PCR reads. Seen here are approximately 57,000 distinct CDR3 sequences, 13% observed once, and the top ten hold over 25%. Sequencing used blood, either unsorted or a sorted T cell fraction (not recorded which). Every receptor here comes from a human donor who was either an allogeneic HSCT recipient or a stem cell or donor lymphocyte infusion donor (not recorded which). It is not recorded whose cells these are; they may come from a transplant donor.

Ten or more counts support this clonotype. This chain links TRBV6-6 with TRBJ1-6, with 7 nucleotides matching TRBD1. In germline, CDR1 is MNHNY, CDR2 SVGAGI (reference sequence). The CDR3 sequence is 15 residues long. Unmatched junction bases numbered 6, after V lost 7 bases and J lost 3 bases. CDR3 amino acids: CASMGGGSYNSPLHF. In nucleotides, the CDR3 is TGTGCCAGCATGGGAGGGGGCAGCTATAATTCACCCCTCCACTTT.

This clonotype has more than one count but fewer than ten. The genes are TRBV5-1 and TRBJ2-7; TRBD1 matches at 8 bases. Germline CDR1 and CDR2: SGHRS and YFSETQ. Trimming took 3 bases from V and 0 from J; bases not matched to a gene: 5. The CDR3 length is 15 residues. This chain's CDR3 is CASSWSTGGSYEQYF. CDR3 nucleotide sequence: TGCGCCAGCAGCTGGAGCACAGGGGGCTCCTACGAGCAGTACTTC.

This clonotype has at least ten counts. V gene TRBV19 combines with J gene TRBJ1-1, with D uncertain. Germline V gene sequence: CDR1 LNHDA, CDR2 SQIVND (reference sequence). V lost 3 bases to trimming and J lost 11 bases, with 13 bases between them. This CDR3 has 12 amino acids. The CDR3 DNA reads TGTGCCAGTAGTATGGGCCAAGGAAAGGCTTTCTTT. The encoded protein is CASSMGQGKAFF.

V gene TRBV29-1 combines with J gene TRBJ2-1, with 11 bases identical to TRBD2. V dropped 4 bases and J dropped 0; count of bases not matched to a gene: 5. CDR1 is SQVTM, CDR2 ANQGSEA, per germline. The CDR3 has 16 residues. DNA of the CDR3: TGCAGCGTTGGGCTAGCGGGAGGAAGCTCCTACAATGAGCAGTTCTTC. It encodes CSVGLAGGSSYNEQFF.

This clonotype occurred many times. The chain recombines TRBV20-1 with TRBJ1-3; TRBD1 might be the D (5 bases). Germline lookup yields CDR1 DFQATT and CDR2 SNEGSKA (reference sequence). The length of the CDR3 is 14 residues. Trimming left V 1 base short and J 4 bases short, with 11 bases between. The CDR3 coding sequence is TGCAGTGCTAGAGGGTCAGGGATGGGAAACACCATATATTTT. Translated: CSARGSGMGNTIYF.

Ten or more counts support this clonotype. V usage is TRBV5-1 and J usage is TRBJ2-1; D ambiguous. V lost 2 bases to trimming and J lost 7 bases, with 16 bases between them. CDR3 length: 15 amino acids. CDR1 is SGHRS and CDR2 is YFSETQ in the germline V gene. The CDR3 nucleotides read TGCGCCAGCAGCTTTTCTGGTTCCACTTCAAATGAGCAGTTCTTC. It is translated as CASSFSGSTSNEQFF.

This clonotype showed up just a few times. This sequence joins TRBV11-2 and TRBJ2-1, with 8 bases fitting TRBD2. Germline loops: CDR1 SGHAT, CDR2 FQNNGV. The CDR3 extends over 15 amino acids. The J segment lost 8 bases and the V segment lost 0 bases, leaving 6 bases of the junction unmatched. In nucleotides, the CDR3 is TGTGCCAGCAGCTTAGAATTAGCGGGACGGTATGAGCAGTTCTTC. Amino acids: CASSLELAGRYEQFF.